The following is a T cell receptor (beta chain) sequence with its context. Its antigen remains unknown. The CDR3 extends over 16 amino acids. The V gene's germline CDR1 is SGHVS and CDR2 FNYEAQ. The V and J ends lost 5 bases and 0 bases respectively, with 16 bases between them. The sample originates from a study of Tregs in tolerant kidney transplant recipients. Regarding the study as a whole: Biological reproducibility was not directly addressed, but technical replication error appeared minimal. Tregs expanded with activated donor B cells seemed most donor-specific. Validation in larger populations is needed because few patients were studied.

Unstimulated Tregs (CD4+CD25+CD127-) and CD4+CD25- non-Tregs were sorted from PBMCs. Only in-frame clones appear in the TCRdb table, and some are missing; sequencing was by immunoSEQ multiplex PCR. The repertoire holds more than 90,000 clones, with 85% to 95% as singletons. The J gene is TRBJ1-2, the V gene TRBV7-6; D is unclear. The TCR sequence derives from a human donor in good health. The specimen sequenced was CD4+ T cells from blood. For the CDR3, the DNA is TGTGCCAGCAGCCCCCTCGCCAGGTCGTCTAACTATGGCTACACCTTC. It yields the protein CASSPLARSSNYGYTF.